The 22 T cell receptor beta chains in this list originate from one sample, sequenced in a study of OX40 agonist ivuxolimab in advanced cancers. The library was produced with the immunoSEQ multiplex PCR assay. In its TCRdb copy, this immuneACCESS table keeps in-frame sequences only and misses some clones. Where compared with another copy, unresolved V genes explain less than half of these, and the others have no known cause. The sample table contains more than 55,000 clones; only one count was recorded for roughly 78% of them. The ten largest clones capture roughly 10% of the sample. The sequences come from CD4+ or CD8+ T cells sorted from blood, collected in a trial of the OX40 agonist ivuxolimab. These receptors were collected from an adult with an advanced solid tumor such as melanoma, head and neck, liver or kidney cancer.

The chain joins TRBV7-9 to TRBJ1-2, with 10 bases fitting TRBD1. This CDR3 comprises 14 residues. J gave up 9 bases and V 0 bases, and 4 bases lay outside the gene matches. Germline CDR1 is SEHNR and CDR2 is FQNEAQ (reference sequence). The CDR3 DNA reads as TGTGCCAGCAGCTTAGCGGGGGACAGGGGTCGCTACACCTTC. Amino acids: CASSLAGDRGRYTF.

With regard to this clone: The junction does not match germline at one end; this may be a read error. V usage is TRBV4-3 and J usage is TRBJ1-1, with D possibly being TRBD1 (5 bases). This CDR3 has 14 residues. Germline CDR1 reads LGHNA; CDR2 reads YSLEER. CDR3 nucleotides: TGCGCCAGCAGCCAAGAGACGGGGCGTACTGGAGCTTTCTTT. Protein product: CASSQETGRTGAFF.

This chain joins TRBV9 and TRBJ1-2; D gene ambiguous. V was cut by 3 bases and J by 8 bases, with 8 bases left in between. The CDR3 runs 11 residues. The germline gives CDR1 SGDLS, CDR2 YYNGEE. The CDR3 region is CASSAFGGYTF. The CDR3 DNA reads TGTGCCAGCAGCGCGTTTGGAGGCTACACCTTC.

V and J are TRBV5-4 and TRBJ2-7; D remains unclear. There are 13 residues in the CDR3. V was clipped by 5 bases and J by 0 bases, with 9 bases between them. The germline CDR1 and CDR2 sequences are SGHNT and YYREEE (reference sequence). CDR3 in amino acids: CASSLPPSYEQYF. The CDR3 bases are TGTGCCAGCAGTTTGCCGCCCTCCTACGAGCAGTACTTC.

The chain links TRBV10-3 to TRBJ2-7, with 7 bases that match TRBD1. Germline trimming cut 6 bases from V and 4 bases from J; bases unmatched to any gene: 6. The length of the CDR3 is 13 residues. Germline CDR1 reads ENHRY; CDR2 reads SYGVKD. As DNA, the CDR3 is TGTGCCATCAGCGGGGACAGTTCATACGAGCAGTACTTC. It encodes CAISGDSSYEQYF.

The CDR3 DNA sequence: TGCGCCAGCAGCCAAAGCCTCGCTAGCGGGGCCTTGGGGGCCAACGTCCTGACTTTC. Translation: CASSQSLASGALGANVLTF. This chain joins TRBV4-3 and TRBJ2-6; 9 bases are a match to TRBD2. The CDR3 loop spans 19 amino acids. J lost 4 bases, V lost 2 bases, and 12 bases had no gene match. CDR1 LGHNA and CDR2 YSLEER come from the germline V gene.

The chain uses TRBV7-9 and TRBJ2-5; D is unresolved. CDR1 SEHNR and CDR2 FQNEAQ come from the germline V gene (reference sequence). The CDR3 totals 12 residues. Trimming took 3 bases from V and 1 from J, leaving 3 bases between them. This CDR3 is CASSFLQETQYF. The CDR3 DNA reads as TGTGCCAGCAGCTTTCTCCAAGAGACCCAGTACTTC.

CDR3 bases: TGTGCCAGCAGCCCTTGGCGGAGGAGGAGTCCCTACAATGAGCAGTTCTTC. Translated: CASSPWRRRSPYNEQFF. This chain joins TRBV7-9 and TRBJ2-1, with D perhaps matching TRBD2 (5 bases). Trimming removed 5 bases from V and 2 bases from J, with 19 bases in between. CDR1 is SEHNR and CDR2 is FQNEAQ in the germline V gene (reference sequence). This CDR3 comprises 17 residues.

The chain couples TRBV11-2 to TRBJ2-7, with 11 bases fitting TRBD1. Losses at the gene ends were 4 bases for V and 4 bases for J; bases not matched to a gene: 9. The CDR3 totals 16 residues. Germline V gene sequence: CDR1 SGHAT, CDR2 FQNNGV. The DNA for the CDR3 is TGTGCCAGCAGCTATTTCCTCCGGGACAGGGGGTACGAGCAGTACTTC. Translated: CASSYFLRDRGYEQYF.

This clone was detected only once. V is TRBV4-3 and J is TRBJ2-5; 12 bases align to TRBD1. Matching the DNA end better, TRBJ2-7 makes the J call doubtful. This CDR3 is built from 15 residues. Per germline, CDR1 LGHNA and CDR2 YSLEER. The CDR3 sequence: CASSQGDRGLYEQYF. CDR3 DNA: TGCGCCAGCAGCCAAGGGGACAGGGGGCTCTACGAGCAGTACTTC.

The J gene is TRBJ2-3, the V gene TRBV27; 11 nucleotides agree with TRBD1. V lost 4 bases and J lost 3; bases outside the gene matches: 3. The CDR3 has 15 amino acids. Germline V gene sequence: CDR1 MNHEY, CDR2 SMNVEV (reference sequence). This chain's CDR3 is CASSYRDRGTDTQYF. CDR3 DNA: TGTGCCAGCAGTTACCGGGACAGGGGGACAGATACGCAGTATTTT.

The V gene is TRBV4-1, the J gene TRBJ2-1; the D is unclear. Trimming cost V 3 bases and J 9 bases, with 18 bases left between them. CDR3 length: 15 amino acids. From germline, CDR1 is MGHRA and CDR2 YSYEKL. The CDR3 DNA is TGCGCCAGCAGCCACCCAGTGGGTATCGAGGCTGAGCAGTTCTTC. This sequence encodes CASSHPVGIEAEQFF.

Points on this clone: The same CDR3 can be traced to other DNA sequences in this sample. The genes are TRBV9 and TRBJ2-1; D gene unclear. V was cut by 0 bases and J by 1 base, with 8 bases left in between. Germline CDR1 SGDLS, CDR2 YYNGEE. The CDR3 loop spans 15 amino acids. The CDR3 nucleotides read TGTGCCAGCAGCGTAGAAAGGTGGTCCTACAATGAGCAGTTCTTC. It is translated as CASSVERWSYNEQFF.

The rearrangement links TRBV4-3 to TRBJ2-2, with TRBD2 identical over 7 bases. The CDR3 length is 17 residues. V gave up 1 base and J gave up 6 bases; unmatched junction bases: 11. Per the germline V gene, CDR1 is LGHNA and CDR2 is YSLEER. CDR3: CASSQGGGSFKSGELFF. The CDR3 DNA follows: TGCGCCAGCAGCCAAGGCGGCGGGAGTTTTAAGTCCGGGGAGCTGTTTTTT.

The chain carries TRBV11-2 and TRBJ2-2; TRBD2 agrees at 7 bases. V trimming: 6 bases; J trimming: 7 bases; junction bases outside the gene matches: 8. This CDR3 is 14 amino acids long. Germline CDR1 is SGHAT and CDR2 is FQNNGV. The CDR3 nucleotides read TGTGCCAGCAGGGCGGGAGAAAAGCGCGGGGAGCTGTTTTTT. Protein product: CASRAGEKRGELFF.

The chain employs TRBV30 and TRBJ1-4; D gene unclear. Germline CDR1 GTSNPN, CDR2 SVGIG (reference sequence). V lost 2 bases, J lost 2 bases, and 12 bases lay in between. The CDR3 loop spans 15 amino acids. CDR3 region: CAWSRPFGTNEKLFF. The CDR3, as DNA: TGTGCCTGGAGTCGGCCATTCGGGACTAATGAAAAACTGTTTTTT.

The rearrangement joins TRBV29-1 to TRBJ1-1; weak D call: TRBD1 (6 bases). The CDR3 extends over 13 amino acids. V gave up 6 bases and J gave up 4 bases, with 15 bases separating them. In germline, CDR1 is SQVTM, CDR2 ANQGSEA. DNA for the CDR3: TGCAGCGTGGAACAGGGCGCTACCACTGAAGCTTTCTTT. This gives the protein CSVEQGATTEAFF.

This chain joins TRBV6-1 and TRBJ1-2; D is undetermined. Germline V CDR1 and CDR2: MNHNS, SASEGT. With 4 bases removed from V and 2 bases from J, the gap between germline ends came to 14 bases. The CDR3 is 15 amino acids. CDR3 DNA sequence: TGTGCCAGCAGTGGTAGCTGGGGTTTCAACTATGGCTACACCTTC. It translates to CASSGSWGFNYGYTF.

The J gene is TRBJ1-2, the V gene TRBV5-8, with D perhaps matching TRBD1 (5 bases). With 1 base removed from V and 7 bases from J, the gap between germline ends came to 14 bases. Germline CDR1 is SGHTS and CDR2 is YDEGEE. The CDR3 sequence is 14 residues long. CDR3 sequence reads: CASSLSSDTRGYTF. For the CDR3, the DNA is TGTGCCAGCAGCTTGTCATCGGACACTCGTGGCTACACCTTC.

The rearrangement joins TRBV4-1 to TRBJ1-2; a possible D gene is TRBD1 (6 bases). Trimming took off 0 bases at V and 3 bases at J, with 8 bases between the two ends. CDR1 is MGHRA, CDR2 YSYEKL, per germline. The CDR3 runs 14 residues. The CDR3 here is CASSQDQGYYGYTF. CDR3 bases: TGCGCCAGCAGCCAAGACCAGGGGTACTATGGCTACACCTTC.

Many counts were recorded for this clone. The rearrangement links TRBV4-3 to TRBJ1-1; D remains ambiguous. The germline V gene has CDR1 LGHNA and CDR2 YSLEER. Trimming took off 4 bases at V and 8 bases at J, with 14 bases between the two ends. The CDR3 extends over 13 amino acids. The CDR3: CASSPNGEREAFF. The DNA for the CDR3 is TGCGCCAGCAGCCCCAACGGGGAAAGGGAAGCTTTCTTT.

The chain combines TRBV7-9 with TRBJ1-6; 9 nucleotides agree with TRBD1. The ends lost 2 bases at V and 9 bases at J; junction bases unmatched: 5. Germline V CDR1 and CDR2: SEHNR, FQNEAQ (reference sequence). This CDR3 region has 15 residues. In nucleotides, the CDR3 is TGTGCCAGCAGCTTAAGTACAGGGGGCGTTTCACCCCTCCACTTT. Amino acid sequence: CASSLSTGGVSPLHF.